Below, 3 T cell receptor beta chains from the same sample are listed, as sequenced in a study of T cell changes during pregnancy in multiple sclerosis. Some clones are missing from TCRdb's copy, which holds only in-frame ones; the method was immunoSEQ multiplex PCR. The repertoire holds 50,000 to 75,000 clones, with approximately 93% as singletons. The sequences come from CD8+ T cells from peripheral blood mononuclear cells, collected in the third trimester of pregnancy. The receptors were gathered from a female donor with multiple sclerosis, enrolled in a pregnancy study.

The rearrangement uses TRBV4-3 and TRBJ1-5; possible D gene TRBD1, 6 bases. CDR1 and CDR2 from the germline V gene are LGHNA and YSLEER. The CDR3 totals 16 residues. Deletions cut 2 bases from V and 7 bases from J, with 18 bases between. CDR3 in amino acids: CASSQNFGGDIQPQHF. The CDR3 nucleotides read TGCGCCAGCAGCCAAAACTTCGGGGGGGACATACAGCCCCAGCATTTT.

This clone was counted once. The V call is TRBV28, the J call TRBJ2-1, with TRBD2 identical over 8 bases. This CDR3 has 17 amino acids. Unmatched junction bases numbered 11, after V lost 2 bases and J lost 5 bases. CDR1 and CDR2 (germline): MDHEN, SYDVKM. CDR3 coding DNA: TGTGCCAGCAGTTTAGTAGCGGGGCGTCGTCTTAACAATGAGCAGTTCTTC. It translates to CASSLVAGRRLNNEQFF.

The rearrangement joins TRBV4-3 to TRBJ2-7, with D perhaps matching TRBD2 (6 bases). The CDR3 length is 15 residues. Trimming pared 3 bases from V and 2 bases from J, leaving 14 bases between. The germline V gene encodes CDR1 LGHNA and CDR2 YSLEER. The DNA for the CDR3 is TGCGCCAGCAGCCAGTGGGGGTCGGGGGCCTACGAGCAGTACTTC. Protein sequence: CASSQWGSGAYEQYF.